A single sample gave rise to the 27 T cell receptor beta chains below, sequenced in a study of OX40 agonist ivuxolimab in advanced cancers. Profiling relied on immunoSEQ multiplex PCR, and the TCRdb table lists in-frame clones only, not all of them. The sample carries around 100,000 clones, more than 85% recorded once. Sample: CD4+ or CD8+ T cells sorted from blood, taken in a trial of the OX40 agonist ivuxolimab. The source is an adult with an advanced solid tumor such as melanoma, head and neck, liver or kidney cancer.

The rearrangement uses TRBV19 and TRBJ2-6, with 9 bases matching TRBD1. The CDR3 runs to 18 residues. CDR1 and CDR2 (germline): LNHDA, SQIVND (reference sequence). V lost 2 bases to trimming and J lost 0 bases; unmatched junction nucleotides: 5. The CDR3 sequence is CASSISGTGNSGANVLTF. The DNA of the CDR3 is TGTGCCAGTAGTATATCCGGGACAGGGAACTCTGGGGCCAACGTCCTGACTTTC.

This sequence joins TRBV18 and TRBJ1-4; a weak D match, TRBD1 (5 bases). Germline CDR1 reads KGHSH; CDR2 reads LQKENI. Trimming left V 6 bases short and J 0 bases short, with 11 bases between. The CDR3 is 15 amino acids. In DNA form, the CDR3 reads TGTGCCAGCTCCCCGGGACGCGCAACTAATGAAAAACTGTTTTTT. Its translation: CASSPGRATNEKLFF.

The CDR3 sequence is CASSLGYRGLTGANVLTF. For the CDR3, the DNA is TGTGCCAGCAGCTTGGGATACAGGGGGCTTACTGGGGCCAACGTCCTGACTTTC. The chain joins TRBV5-6 to TRBJ2-6; 9 nucleotides line up with TRBD1. The ends lost 0 bases at V and 2 bases at J; junction bases unmatched: 6. Germline V gene sequence: CDR1 SGHDT, CDR2 YYEEEE. This CDR3 is 18 amino acids long. The complete variable domain, with remaining parts taken from reference TRBV5-6 and TRBJ2-6, reads DAGVTQSPTHLIKTRGQQVTLRCSPKSGHDTVSWYQQALGQGPQFIFQYYEEEERQRGNFPDRFSGHQFPNYSSELNVNALLLGDSALYLCASSLGYRGLTGANVLTFGAGSRLTVL.

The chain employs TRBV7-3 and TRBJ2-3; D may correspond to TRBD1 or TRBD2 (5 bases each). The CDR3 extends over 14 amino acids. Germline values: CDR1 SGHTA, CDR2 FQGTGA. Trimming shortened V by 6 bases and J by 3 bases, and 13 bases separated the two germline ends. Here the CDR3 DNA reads TGTGCCAGCAGGGGACGGTCGACTACAGATACGCAGTATTTT. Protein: CASRGRSTTDTQYF.

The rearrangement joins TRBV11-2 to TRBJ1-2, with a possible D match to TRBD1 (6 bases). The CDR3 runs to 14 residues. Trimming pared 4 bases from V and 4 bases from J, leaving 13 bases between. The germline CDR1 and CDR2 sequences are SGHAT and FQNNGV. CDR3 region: CASSSTTGVYGYTF. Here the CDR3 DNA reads TGTGCCAGCAGCTCAACGACAGGCGTCTATGGCTACACCTTC.

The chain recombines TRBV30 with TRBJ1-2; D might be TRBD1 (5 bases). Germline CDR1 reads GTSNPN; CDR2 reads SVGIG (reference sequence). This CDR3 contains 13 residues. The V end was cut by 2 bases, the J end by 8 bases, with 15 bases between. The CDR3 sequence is CAWSPSWGRGYTF. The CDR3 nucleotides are TGTGCCTGGAGTCCCTCATGGGGGAGAGGCTACACCTTC.

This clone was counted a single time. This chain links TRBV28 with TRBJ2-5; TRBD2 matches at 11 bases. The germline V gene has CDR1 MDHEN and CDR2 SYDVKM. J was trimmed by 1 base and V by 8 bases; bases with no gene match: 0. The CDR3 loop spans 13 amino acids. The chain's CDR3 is CASLAGGQETQYF. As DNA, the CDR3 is TGTGCCAGCCTAGCGGGAGGCCAAGAGACCCAGTACTTC.

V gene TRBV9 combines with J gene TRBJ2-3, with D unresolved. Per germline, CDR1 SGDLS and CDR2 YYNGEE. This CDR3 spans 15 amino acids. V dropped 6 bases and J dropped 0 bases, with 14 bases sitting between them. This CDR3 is CASTASPYSTDTQYF. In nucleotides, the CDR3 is TGTGCCAGCACCGCCTCTCCTTACAGCACAGATACGCAGTATTTT. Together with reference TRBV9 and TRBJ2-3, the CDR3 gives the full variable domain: DSGVTQTPKHLITATGQRVTLRCSPRSGDLSVYWYQQSLDQGLQFLIQYYNGEERAKGNILERFSAQQFPDLHSELNLSSLELGDSALYFCASTASPYSTDTQYFGPGTRLTVL.

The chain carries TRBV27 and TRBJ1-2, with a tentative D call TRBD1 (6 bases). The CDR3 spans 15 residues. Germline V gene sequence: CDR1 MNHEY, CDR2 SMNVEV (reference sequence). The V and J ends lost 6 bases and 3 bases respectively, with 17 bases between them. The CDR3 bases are TGTGCCAGCAGCCGAGAGGGACACAAACACTATGGCTACACCTTC. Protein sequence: CASSREGHKHYGYTF.

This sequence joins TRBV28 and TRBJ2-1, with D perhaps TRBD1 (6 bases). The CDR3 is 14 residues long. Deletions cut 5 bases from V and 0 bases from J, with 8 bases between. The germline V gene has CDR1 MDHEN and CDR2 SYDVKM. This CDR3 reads CASSVGGSYNEQFF. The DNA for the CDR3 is TGTGCCAGCAGTGTAGGGGGCTCCTACAATGAGCAGTTCTTC.

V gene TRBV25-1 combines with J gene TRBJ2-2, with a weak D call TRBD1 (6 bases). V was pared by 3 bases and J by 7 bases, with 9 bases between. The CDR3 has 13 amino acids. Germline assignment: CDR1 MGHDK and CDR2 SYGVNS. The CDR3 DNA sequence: TGTGCCAGCAGTGACAGGGGATACGGGGAGCTGTTTTTT. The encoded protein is CASSDRGYGELFF.

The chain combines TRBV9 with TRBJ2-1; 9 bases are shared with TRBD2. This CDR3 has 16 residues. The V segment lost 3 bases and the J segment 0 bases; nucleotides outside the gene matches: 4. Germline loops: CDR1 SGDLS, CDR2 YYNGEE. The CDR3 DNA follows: TGTGCCAGCAGCGCCAATAGCGGGAGCTCCTACAATGAGCAGTTCTTC. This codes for CASSANSGSSYNEQFF.

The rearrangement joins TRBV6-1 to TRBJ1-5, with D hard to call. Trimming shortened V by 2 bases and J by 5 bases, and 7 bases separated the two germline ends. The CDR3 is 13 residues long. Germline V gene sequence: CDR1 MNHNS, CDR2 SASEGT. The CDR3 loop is CASSETPDQPQHF. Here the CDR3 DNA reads TGTGCCAGCAGTGAAACTCCCGATCAGCCCCAGCATTTT.

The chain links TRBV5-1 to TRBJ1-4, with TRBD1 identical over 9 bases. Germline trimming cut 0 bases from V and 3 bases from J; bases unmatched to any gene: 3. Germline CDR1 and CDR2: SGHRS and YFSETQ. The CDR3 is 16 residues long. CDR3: CASSLAQGAPNEKLFF. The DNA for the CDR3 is TGCGCCAGCAGCTTGGCACAGGGGGCACCTAATGAAAAACTGTTTTTT.

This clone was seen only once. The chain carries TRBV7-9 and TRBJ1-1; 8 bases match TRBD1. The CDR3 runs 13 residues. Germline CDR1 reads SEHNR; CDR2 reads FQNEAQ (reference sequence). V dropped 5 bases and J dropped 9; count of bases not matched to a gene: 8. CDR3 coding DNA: TGTGCCAGCAGCGGACAGGGCCGGCGGAAAGCTTTCTTT. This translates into CASSGQGRRKAFF.

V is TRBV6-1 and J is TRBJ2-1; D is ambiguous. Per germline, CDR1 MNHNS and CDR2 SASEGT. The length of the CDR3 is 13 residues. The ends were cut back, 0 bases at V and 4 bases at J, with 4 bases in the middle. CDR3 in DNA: TGTGCCAGCAGTGAAGCGGAATACAATGAGCAGTTCTTC. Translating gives CASSEAEYNEQFF.

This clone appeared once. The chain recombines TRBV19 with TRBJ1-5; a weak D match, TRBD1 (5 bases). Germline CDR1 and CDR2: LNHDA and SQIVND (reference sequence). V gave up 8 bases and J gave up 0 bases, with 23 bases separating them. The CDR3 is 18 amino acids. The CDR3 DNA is TGTGCCAGTGGCTCCTGGGACTGGGAGTATTATAGCAATCAGCCCCAGCATTTT. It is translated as CASGSWDWEYYSNQPQHF.

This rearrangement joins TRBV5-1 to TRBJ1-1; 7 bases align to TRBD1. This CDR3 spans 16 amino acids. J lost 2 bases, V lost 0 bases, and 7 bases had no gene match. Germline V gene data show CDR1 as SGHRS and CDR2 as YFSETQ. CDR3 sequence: CASSLGVRDRNTEAFF. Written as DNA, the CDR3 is TGCGCCAGCAGCTTGGGGGTACGGGACAGAAACACTGAAGCTTTCTTT.

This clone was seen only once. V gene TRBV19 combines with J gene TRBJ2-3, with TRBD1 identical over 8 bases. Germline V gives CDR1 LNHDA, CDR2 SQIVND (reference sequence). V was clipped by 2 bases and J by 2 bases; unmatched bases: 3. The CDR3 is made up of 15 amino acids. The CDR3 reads CASSIQGAPTDTQYF. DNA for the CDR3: TGTGCCAGTAGTATACAGGGGGCACCCACAGATACGCAGTATTTT.

The CDR3 DNA sequence: TGTGCCAGCTCACAATACATGAGCTCTGGAAACACCATATATTTT. Translated, it gives CASSQYMSSGNTIYF. The chain links TRBV18 to TRBJ1-3; D gene uncertain. In germline, CDR1 is KGHSH, CDR2 LQKENI. This CDR3 is 15 amino acids long. V dropped 4 bases and J dropped 0 bases, with 10 bases sitting between them. Variable domain in full (rest from reference TRBV18 and TRBJ1-3): NAGVMQNPRHLVRRRGQEARLRCSPMKGHSHVYWYRQLPEEGLKFMVYLQKENIIDESGMPKERFSAEFPKEGPSILRIQQVVRGDSAAYFCASSQYMSSGNTIYFGEGSWLTVV.

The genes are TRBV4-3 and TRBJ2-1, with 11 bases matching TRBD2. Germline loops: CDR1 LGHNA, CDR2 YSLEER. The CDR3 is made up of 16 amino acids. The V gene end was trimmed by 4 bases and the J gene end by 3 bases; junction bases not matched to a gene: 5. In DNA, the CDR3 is TGCGCCAGCAGCCCGATCCTAGCGGGGGGCTACAATGAGCAGTTCTTC. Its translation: CASSPILAGGYNEQFF.

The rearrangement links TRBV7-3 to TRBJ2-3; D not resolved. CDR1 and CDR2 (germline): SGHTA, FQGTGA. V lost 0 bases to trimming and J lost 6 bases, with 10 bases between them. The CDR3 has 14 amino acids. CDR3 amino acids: CASSLTFLEDTQYF. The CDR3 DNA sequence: TGTGCCAGCAGCTTAACGTTCCTAGAGGATACGCAGTATTTT.

For the CDR3, the DNA is TGCGCCAGCAGTATAGGTAACACCGGGGAGCTGTTTTTT. It encodes CASSIGNTGELFF. V is TRBV5-1 and J is TRBJ2-2; D gene unclear. CDR3 length equals 13 residues. Germline V gene lookup returns CDR1 SGHRS and CDR2 YFSETQ. The V and J ends lost 5 bases and 2 bases respectively, with 7 bases between them.

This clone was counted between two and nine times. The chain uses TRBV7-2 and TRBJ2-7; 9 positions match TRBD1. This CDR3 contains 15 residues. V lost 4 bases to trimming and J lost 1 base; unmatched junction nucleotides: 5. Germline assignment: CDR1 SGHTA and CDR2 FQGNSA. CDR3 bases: TGTGCCAGCAGCTCCCGGACAGGGGAGTCCTACGAGCAGTACTTC. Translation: CASSSRTGESYEQYF.

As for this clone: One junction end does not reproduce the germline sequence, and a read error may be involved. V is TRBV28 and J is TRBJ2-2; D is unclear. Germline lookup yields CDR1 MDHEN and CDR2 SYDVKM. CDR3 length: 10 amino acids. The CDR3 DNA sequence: TGTGCCAGCAGCGGACGGCGGCTAAGGTTT. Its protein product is CASSGRRLRF.

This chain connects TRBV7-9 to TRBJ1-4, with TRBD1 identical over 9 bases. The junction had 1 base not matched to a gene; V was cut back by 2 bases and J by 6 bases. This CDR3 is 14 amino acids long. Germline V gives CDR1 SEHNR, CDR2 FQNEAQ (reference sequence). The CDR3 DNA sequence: TGTGCCAGCAGCTTAAGGACAGGGGATGAAAAACTGTTTTTT. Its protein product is CASSLRTGDEKLFF.

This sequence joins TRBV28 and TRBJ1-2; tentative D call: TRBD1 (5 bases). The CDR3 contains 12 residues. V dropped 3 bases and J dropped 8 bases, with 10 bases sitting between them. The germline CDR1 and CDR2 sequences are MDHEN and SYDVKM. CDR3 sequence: CASSFQGEGYTF. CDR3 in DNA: TGTGCCAGCAGTTTTCAGGGAGAAGGCTACACCTTC.